This T cell receptor beta chain was documented in a study of T cells in Graves' hyperthyroidism and ophthalmopathy. TCR beta CDR3 regions were amplified from RNA. Carried out on the TCR CDR3, a first-round RT-PCR used the HTBI primer set. One entry per CDR3 protein, called by TCRdb with MiXCR from the multiplex PCR reads. The sample shows approximately 400,000 distinct CDR3 sequences, 15% to 19% of them seen only once. Stable disease denoted Graves' hyperthyroidism without ophthalmopathy progression within 18 months. Hyperthyroidism patients were newly diagnosed, had disease duration under 2 months, and were aged 18 to 65 years. This clonotype was picked up many times. The antigen is not known. General study results and limits: In the analysis, a 13 V-J model separated ophthalmopathy from stable hyperthyroidism. For ophthalmopathy, model prediction preceded onset by a median 6.5 months.

This TCR derives from a woman under 30 with Graves' hyperthyroidism. Sequencing was performed on blood.

As DNA, the CDR3 is TGCAGTGCTATCTCCTCAGGGGGTAATCAGCCCCAGCATTTT. This gives the protein CSAISSGGNQPQHF. The chain joins TRBV20-1 to TRBJ1-5; the match to TRBD1 covers 7 bases. Unmatched junction bases numbered 7, after V lost 4 bases and J lost 4 bases. CDR1 is DFQATT, CDR2 SNEGSKA, per germline (reference sequence). This CDR3 comprises 14 residues.